A selection of T cell receptor beta chains follows, all from one sample in a study of control samples from healthy donors and cancer patients. Clones were sequenced by immunoSEQ multiplex PCR, and TCRdb holds only the in-frame ones, with some missing. This table holds approximately 79,000 clones, approximately 89% found once. Sequenced: blood. The receptors derive from a man aged 50 to 59 in good health. Each CDR3 is given with its conserved first and last residue. Each record gives: CDR3 length, D gene, V gene, J gene, clone size, CDR3 DNA, CDR3 protein. A D gene is named only where the DNA matches it firmly. Clone size is shown for a subset of rows, as once, few, many or a class of expanded clone.

>15|TRBD2|TRBV3-1/TRBV3-2|TRBJ2-2|NA
TGTGCCAGCACCCCCAGCGGGGGGGCAACCGGGGAGCTGTTTTTT
CASTPSGGATGELFF
>14|TRBD2|TRBV5-1|TRBJ2-1|NA
TGCGCCAGCAGTTTGATTAGCGGGGAAGATGAGCAGTTCTTC
CASSLISGEDEQFF
>14|NA|TRBV3-1/TRBV3-2|TRBJ2-7|NA
TGTGCCAGCAGCCCCCTCGCGGCAGACTACGAGCAGTACTTC
CASSPLAADYEQYF
>15|TRBD1|TRBV5-1|TRBJ1-5|few
TGCGCCAGCAGCTTGGGACAGGGGGCGAATCAGCCCCAGCATTTT
CASSLGQGANQPQHF
>15|TRBD2|TRBV6-2/TRBV6-3|TRBJ2-1|NA
TGTGCCAGCAGCATCACTAGCGGGGGCTACAATGAGCAGTTCTTC
CASSITSGGYNEQFF
>17|TRBD2|TRBV20-1|TRBJ2-1|NA
TGCAGTGCTAGTGAAAGGACTAGCGGGGGAGCATACAATGAGCAGTTCTTC
CSASERTSGGAYNEQFF
>15|TRBD1|TRBV5-4|TRBJ2-7|once
TGTGCCAGCAGCCACGGACAGGGGGCGGCCTATGAGCAGTACTTC
CASSHGQGAAYEQYF
>14|TRBD1|TRBV11-2|TRBJ2-7|NA
TGTGCCAGCAGCTTAGGGACAGGGGCCTACGAGCAGTACTTC
CASSLGTGAYEQYF
>15|NA|TRBV2|TRBJ2-4|once
TGTGCCAGCAGTGAAGCAGGGACCACAAAAAACATTCAGTACTTC
CASSEAGTTKNIQYF
>15|NA|TRBV4-1|TRBJ2-2|NA
TGCGCCAGCAGCCCAGGGCGGGGATGGACCGGGGAGCTGTTTTTT
CASSPGRGWTGELFF
>15|TRBD1|TRBV19|TRBJ2-1|once
TGTGCCAGTACCGTCAGCCGGGGACAGTACAATGAGCAGTTCTTC
CASTVSRGQYNEQFF
>15|TRBD1|TRBV19|TRBJ1-5|NA
TGTGCCAGTAGTACCGGACAGGGGGAGGGTCAGCCCCAGCATTTT
CASSTGQGEGQPQHF
>13|TRBD1|TRBV10-1|TRBJ2-7|few
TGCGCCAGCAGCTCCGGGACAGGTCGCGAGCAGTACTTC
CASSSGTGREQYF
>14|NA|TRBV19|TRBJ1-2|NA
TGTGCCAGTAGTATCTCAGGACGGATCCAGGGCTACACCTTC
CASSISGRIQGYTF
>16|TRBD2|TRBV19|TRBJ2-1|NA
TGTGCCAGTAGTATAGATAGCGGGGGGGCCTACAATGAGCAGTTCTTC
CASSIDSGGAYNEQFF
>12|NA|TRBV3-1/TRBV3-2|TRBJ1-2|NA
TGTGCCAGCAGCCAAGATAAGAAGGGCTACACCTTC
CASSQDKKGYTF
>15|TRBD1|TRBV7-9|TRBJ2-1|NA
TGTGCCAGCAGCTCCCGGGACAGTGGTAACAATGAGCAGTTCTTC
CASSSRDSGNNEQFF
>13|TRBD1|TRBV27|TRBJ1-1|NA
TGTGCCAGCAAGGCGACAGGGCTCACTGAAGCTTTCTTT
CASKATGLTEAFF
>14|NA|TRBV4-1|TRBJ2-5|NA
TGCGCCAGCAGCCAAGTGAGGACTTTGGAGACCCAGTACTTC
CASSQVRTLETQYF
>13|NA|TRBV11-1|TRBJ1-5|few
TGTGCCAGCAGCTTAGAGGTAGAACAGCCCCAGCATTTT
CASSLEVEQPQHF
>16|TRBD1|TRBV27|TRBJ2-2|NA
TGTGCCAGCAGTTCCAAGGACAGGGTCTACACCGGGGAGCTGTTTTTT
CASSSKDRVYTGELFF
>14|NA|TRBV4-1|TRBJ2-7|NA
TGCGCCAGCAGCCAAGGGCAGGGAACCTACGAGCAGTACTTC
CASSQGQGTYEQYF
>15|TRBD1|TRBV6-5|TRBJ2-7|NA
TGTGCCAGCAGGGGACAGCCAAAACTCTCCTACGAGCAGTACTTC
CASRGQPKLSYEQYF
>15|NA|TRBV14|TRBJ2-3|NA
TGTGCCAGCAGCCCCTGGCCGGGGAGCGCAGATACGCAGTATTTT
CASSPWPGSADTQYF
>17|TRBD1|TRBV19|TRBJ1-6|NA
TGTGCCAGTAGTTACGGACAGGGGGTGCGCTATAATTCACCCCTCCACTTT
CASSYGQGVRYNSPLHF
>15|TRBD1|TRBV30|TRBJ1-2|NA
TGTGCCTGGAGAGCCTGGGACAGGGGATATGCTGGCTACACCTTC
CAWRAWDRGYAGYTF
>16|TRBD2|TRBV9|TRBJ2-3|NA
TGTGCCAGCAGCGAGACTAGCGGGGGGGCACAAGATACGCAGTATTTT
CASSETSGGAQDTQYF
>13|NA|TRBV30|TRBJ1-1|NA
TGTGCCTGGAGTCCCGACAGTAACACTGAAGCTTTCTTT
CAWSPDSNTEAFF
>14|TRBD1|TRBV9|TRBJ1-3|NA
TGTGCCAGCAGCGAATTGACAGGGGGAAACACCATATATTTT
CASSELTGGNTIYF
>13|NA|TRBV10-1|TRBJ2-5|NA
TGCGCCAGCAGTGGGGCTAGCGCGGAGACCCAGTACTTC
CASSGASAETQYF
>17|NA|TRBV5-4|TRBJ2-1|NA
TGTGCCAGCAGCGCCGCACCCGGACTTCTCCGAGGTCATGAGCAGTTCTTC
CASSAAPGLLRGHEQFF
>16|NA|TRBV7-9|TRBJ1-2|NA
TGTGCCAGCAGCAATCCCCGACAGTTAGCTAACTATGGCTACACCTTC
CASSNPRQLANYGYTF
>16|NA|TRBV7-6|TRBJ1-6|NA
TGTGCCAGCAGCCGTTTTCCGAAAGGACGAAACCCACCCCTCCACTTT
CASSRFPKGRNPPLHF
>13|NA|TRBV4-3|TRBJ2-3|NA
TGCGCCAGCAGCCAAGATGTCGGCCGTACGCAGTATTTT
CASSQDVGRTQYF
>14|NA|TRBV7-8|TRBJ2-2|few
TGTGCCAGCAGCTTAAAGAGGGGTGGTGGGGAGCTGTTTTTT
CASSLKRGGGELFF
>19|NA|TRBV19|TRBJ2-7|NA
TGTGCCAGTAGCCGCGCGGGGTGGTCGGGCGTTCTGGCTGGCTACGAGCAGTACTTC
CASSRAGWSGVLAGYEQYF
>11|NA|TRBV19|TRBJ2-3|once
TGTGCCAGTAGTATAACAGATACGCAGTATTTT
CASSITDTQYF
>14|TRBD1|TRBV9|TRBJ1-5|NA
TGTGCCAGCAGCCCGGGACAGGATAATCAGCCCCAGCATTTT
CASSPGQDNQPQHF
>15|TRBD1|TRBV6-4|TRBJ1-5|NA
TGTGCCAGCAGTGTGACAGGGGATGGTAATCAGCCCCAGCATTTT
CASSVTGDGNQPQHF
>15|NA|TRBV5-1|TRBJ1-5|NA
TGCGCCAGCAGCTTAAGAGGGGATAGCAATCAGCCCCAGCATTTT
CASSLRGDSNQPQHF
>14|TRBD1|TRBV11-3|TRBJ2-7|NA
TGTGCCAGCAGCTTAGGGGACAGCTCCTACGAGCAGTACTTC
CASSLGDSSYEQYF
>12|NA|TRBV12-3/TRBV12-4|TRBJ2-7|NA
TGTGCCAGCAGCCTTACAGGGTACGAGCAGTACTTC
CASSLTGYEQYF
>15|TRBD2|TRBV7-2|TRBJ2-1|NA
TGTGCCAGCAGCTTATCCGGCGGGGGGTCTCATGAGCAGTTCTTC
CASSLSGGGSHEQFF
>15|NA|TRBV18|TRBJ1-5|NA
TGTGCCAGCTCACCTAAGGGAGCCGGGGGTCAGCCCCAGCATTTT
CASSPKGAGGQPQHF
>15|NA|TRBV6-2/TRBV6-3|TRBJ1-1|NA
TGTGCCAGCAGTTACGGGGCAGAATTCTACACTGAAGCTTTCTTT
CASSYGAEFYTEAFF
>14|NA|TRBV30|TRBJ1-1|NA
TGTGCCTGGAGTAGAGACAGGTTTGGCGCTGAAGCTTTCTTT
CAWSRDRFGAEAFF
>15|NA|TRBV6-4|TRBJ2-3|NA
TGTGCCAGCAGTCCCACCGGGGCTAGCACAGATACGCAGTATTTT
CASSPTGASTDTQYF
>15|NA|TRBV5-5|TRBJ2-1|NA
TGTGCCAGCAGCTTGAGCAGGGGCTCCTACAATGAGCAGTTCTTC
CASSLSRGSYNEQFF
>13|NA|TRBV15|TRBJ1-1|NA
TGTGCCACCAGCAGTTACGGGAACACTGAAGCTTTCTTT
CATSSYGNTEAFF
>14|NA|TRBV7-2|TRBJ1-5|NA
TGTGCCAGCAGCATGAGTTATAGCAATCAGCCCCAGCATTTT
CASSMSYSNQPQHF
>17|NA|TRBV3-1/TRBV3-2|TRBJ1-4|NA
TGTGCCAGCAGCCAAGGACAAGGGGTTGCAACTAATGAAAAACTGTTTTTT
CASSQGQGVATNEKLFF
>13|NA|TRBV5-6|TRBJ2-6|NA
TGTGCCAGCAGCTTGTATGGGGCCAACGTCCTGACTTTC
CASSLYGANVLTF
>14|NA|TRBV6-4|TRBJ2-2|NA
TGTGCCAGCAGCCGGGACATTCGGACCGGGGAGCTGTTTTTT
CASSRDIRTGELFF
>15|NA|TRBV7-8|TRBJ1-5|NA
TGTGCCAGCAGCTCGAAGGACGATAGCAATCAGCCCCAGCATTTT
CASSSKDDSNQPQHF
>13|TRBD1|TRBV27|TRBJ2-7|NA
TGTGCCAGCAGTTCCGGGACAGTGGGAGAGCAGTACTTC
CASSSGTVGEQYF